This TCR beta chain was sequenced for a study of T cells after somatic rescue of genetic block (dated by TCRdb to the early 2020s). With regard to the full study: What the study looked at was long-term robustness, specifically in a T-cell system that came about through somatic rescue of a genetic block in T-cell development.

Germline trimming amounts to 4 bases on V and 2 bases on J, with 9 as the count of junction bases outside the gene matches. Taken from the germline V gene, the CDR1 and CDR2 loops are MGHRA and YSYEKL. The CDR3 starts with the cysteine, ends with the phenylalanine, and has 16 residues. Only the CDR3 part of the read is kept: 48 bases, read in frame from the first base. Points on this clone: There is no known antigen for this receptor. A far larger clone is off by one base, so a read error is likely. This specimen includes other DNA sequences encoding the same CDR3.

Receptor amplification or capture employed the immunoSEQ multiplex PCR assay. The immuneACCESS repertoire file appears here via TCRdb, limited to in-frame rearrangements. These files lack a portion of the clones; in checked studies, under half of the deficit traces to unresolved V genes, and the cause of the others is not known. The table for this sample lists more than 9,500 clones; less than 85% of them were counted only once. The ten top clones hold about 22% of the sample. Sequenced input: peripheral blood mononuclear cells (PBMCs). The TCR comes from a boy younger than 18. In this chain, TRBV4-1 is recombined with TRBJ2-5, with 8 bases in between that match TRBD2. The CDR3 protein sequence reads: CASSPGAGGHQETQYF. The DNA reads TGCGCCAGCAGCCCGGGTGCGGGGGGCCATCAAGAGACCCAGTACTTC.